The clone carrying this T cell receptor (beta chain) has more than one count but fewer than ten. This sample is part of a study of T cells in Graves' hyperthyroidism and ophthalmopathy. Orbital computed tomography and thyroid ultrasound, together with serum TRAb and thyroxine and clinical symptoms, were used for diagnoses. RNA transcripts gave rise to amplified TCR beta CDR3 regions. In the first-round RT-PCR of the TCR CDR3, the HTBI primer set was used. Each CDR3 protein is one row after TCRdb ran MiXCR on the multiplex PCR reads. The repertoire consists of about 500,000 distinct CDR3 sequences, with around 16% occurring once and the leading ten covering about 29%. The ends lost 3 bases at V and 2 bases at J; junction bases unmatched: 7. This CDR3 is 16 amino acids long. Germline V CDR1 and CDR2: DFQATT, SNEGSKA (reference sequence).

V and J are TRBV20-1 and TRBJ2-7, with 13 nucleotides matching TRBD2. The specimen sequenced was blood. This TCR derives from a woman in her twenties or thirties with Graves' ophthalmopathy. The CDR3 sequence: CSASLLAGGSPYEQYF. In DNA form, the CDR3 reads TGCAGTGCTAGTTTACTAGCGGGAGGGAGCCCCTACGAGCAGTACTTC.